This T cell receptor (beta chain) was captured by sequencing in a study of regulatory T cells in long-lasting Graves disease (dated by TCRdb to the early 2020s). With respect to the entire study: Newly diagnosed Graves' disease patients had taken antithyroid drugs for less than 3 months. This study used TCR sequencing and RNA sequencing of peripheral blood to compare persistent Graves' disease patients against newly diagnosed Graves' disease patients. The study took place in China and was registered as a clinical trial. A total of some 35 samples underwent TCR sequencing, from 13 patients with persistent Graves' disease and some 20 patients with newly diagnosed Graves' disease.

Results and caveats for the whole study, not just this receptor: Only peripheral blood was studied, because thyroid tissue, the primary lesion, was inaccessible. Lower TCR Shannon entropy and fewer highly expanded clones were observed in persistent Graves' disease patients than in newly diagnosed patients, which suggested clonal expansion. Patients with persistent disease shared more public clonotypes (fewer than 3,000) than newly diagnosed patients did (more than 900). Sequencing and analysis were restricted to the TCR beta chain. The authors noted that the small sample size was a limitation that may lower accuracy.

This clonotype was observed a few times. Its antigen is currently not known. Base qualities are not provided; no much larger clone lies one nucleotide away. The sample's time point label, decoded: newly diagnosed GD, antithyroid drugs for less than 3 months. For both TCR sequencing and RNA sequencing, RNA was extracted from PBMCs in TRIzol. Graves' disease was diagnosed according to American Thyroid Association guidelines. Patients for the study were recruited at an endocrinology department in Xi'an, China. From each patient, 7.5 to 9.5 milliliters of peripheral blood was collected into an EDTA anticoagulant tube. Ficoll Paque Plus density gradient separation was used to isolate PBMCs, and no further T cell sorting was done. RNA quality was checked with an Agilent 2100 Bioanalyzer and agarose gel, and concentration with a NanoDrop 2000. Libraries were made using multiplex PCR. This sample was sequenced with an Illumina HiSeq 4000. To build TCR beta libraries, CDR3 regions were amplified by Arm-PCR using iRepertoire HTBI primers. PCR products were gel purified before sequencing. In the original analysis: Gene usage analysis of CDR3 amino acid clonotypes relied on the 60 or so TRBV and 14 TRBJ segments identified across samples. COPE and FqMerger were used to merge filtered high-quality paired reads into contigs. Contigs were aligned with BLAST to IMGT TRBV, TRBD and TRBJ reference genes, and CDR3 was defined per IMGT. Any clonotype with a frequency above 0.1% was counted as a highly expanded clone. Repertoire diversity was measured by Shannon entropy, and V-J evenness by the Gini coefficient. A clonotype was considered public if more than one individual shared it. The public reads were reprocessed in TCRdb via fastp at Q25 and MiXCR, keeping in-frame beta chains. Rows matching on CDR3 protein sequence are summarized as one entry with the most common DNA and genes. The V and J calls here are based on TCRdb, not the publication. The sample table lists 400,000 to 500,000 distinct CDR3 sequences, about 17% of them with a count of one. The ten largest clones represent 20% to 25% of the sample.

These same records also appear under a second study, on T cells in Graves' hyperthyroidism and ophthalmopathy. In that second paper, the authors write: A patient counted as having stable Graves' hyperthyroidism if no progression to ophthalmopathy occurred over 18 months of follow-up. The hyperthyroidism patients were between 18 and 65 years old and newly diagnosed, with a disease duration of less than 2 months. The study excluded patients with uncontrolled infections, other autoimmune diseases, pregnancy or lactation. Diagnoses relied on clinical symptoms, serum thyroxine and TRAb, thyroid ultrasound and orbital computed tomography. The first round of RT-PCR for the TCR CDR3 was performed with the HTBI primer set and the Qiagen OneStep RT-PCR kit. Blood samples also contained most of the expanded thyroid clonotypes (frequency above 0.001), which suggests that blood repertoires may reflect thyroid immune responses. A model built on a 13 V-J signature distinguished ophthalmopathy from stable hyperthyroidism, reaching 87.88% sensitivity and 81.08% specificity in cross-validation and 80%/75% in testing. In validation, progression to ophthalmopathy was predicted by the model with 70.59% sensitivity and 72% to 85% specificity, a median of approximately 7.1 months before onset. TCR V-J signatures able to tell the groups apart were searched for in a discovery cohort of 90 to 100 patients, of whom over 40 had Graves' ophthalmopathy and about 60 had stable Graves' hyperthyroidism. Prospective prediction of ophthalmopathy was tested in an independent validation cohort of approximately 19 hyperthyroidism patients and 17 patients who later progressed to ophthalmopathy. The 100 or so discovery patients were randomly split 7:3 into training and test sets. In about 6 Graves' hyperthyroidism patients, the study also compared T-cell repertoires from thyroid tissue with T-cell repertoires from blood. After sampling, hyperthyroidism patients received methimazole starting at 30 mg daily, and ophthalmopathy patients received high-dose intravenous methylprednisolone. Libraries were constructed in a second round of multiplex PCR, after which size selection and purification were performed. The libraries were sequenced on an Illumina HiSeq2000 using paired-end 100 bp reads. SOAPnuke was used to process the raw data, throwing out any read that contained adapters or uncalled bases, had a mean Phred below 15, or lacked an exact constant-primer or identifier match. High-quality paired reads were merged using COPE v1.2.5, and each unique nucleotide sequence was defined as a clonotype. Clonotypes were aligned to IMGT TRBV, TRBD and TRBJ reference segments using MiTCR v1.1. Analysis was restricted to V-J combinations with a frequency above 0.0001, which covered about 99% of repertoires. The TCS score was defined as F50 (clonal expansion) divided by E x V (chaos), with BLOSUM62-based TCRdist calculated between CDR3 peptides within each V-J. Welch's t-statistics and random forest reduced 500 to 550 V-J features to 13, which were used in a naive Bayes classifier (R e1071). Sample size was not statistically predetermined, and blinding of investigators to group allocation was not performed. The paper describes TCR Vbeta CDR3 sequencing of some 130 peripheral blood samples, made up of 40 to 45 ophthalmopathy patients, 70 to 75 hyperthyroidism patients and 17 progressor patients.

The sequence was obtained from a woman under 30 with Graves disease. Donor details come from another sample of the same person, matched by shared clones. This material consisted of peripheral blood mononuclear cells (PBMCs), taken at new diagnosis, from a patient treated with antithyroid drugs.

The nucleotides read TGTGCCAGCAGGGTGGCACCCTCCTACGAGCAGTACTTC. The resulting protein is CASRVAPSYEQYF. Here the chain combines TRBV27 and TRBJ2-7, with an unclear D gene assignment. V drops 6 bases and J drops 0 bases, leaving 9 bases in between. Its CDR3 holds 13 amino acids, cysteine through phenylalanine. CDR3 DNA only is kept here, 39 bases in frame from base 1. Looking up the germline V gene (reference sequence) yields CDR1 MNHEY and CDR2 SMNVEV.